The 9 T cell receptor beta chains below were found in one sample sequenced in a study of cytomegalovirus exposure and HLA in healthy donors. Vbeta (60) and Jbeta (13) primers were used in the PCR. Using immunoSEQ multiplex PCR, the repertoire was profiled, and TCRdb retains in-frame clones only, with some absent. The sample lists 100,000 to 150,000 clones; over 65% were seen once. Source material: PBMCs. The receptors shown here come from a man between 40 and 49 years old in good health and CMV-seropositive.

This chain joins TRBV18 and TRBJ2-7, with 8 bases identical to TRBD1. V gave up 6 bases and J gave up 2 bases; unmatched junction bases: 6. In germline, CDR1 is KGHSH, CDR2 LQKENI. This CDR3 spans 14 amino acids. The CDR3 DNA is TGTGCCAGCTCCTCCAGGGGGCTCCCCTACGAGCAGTACTTC. This sequence encodes CASSSRGLPYEQYF.

This clone has a handful of counts. The chain links TRBV30 to TRBJ1-6; unclear D gene. Between the trimmed V and J ends, which lost 6 bases and 14 bases, there was a span of 23 bases. Per germline, CDR1 GTSNPN and CDR2 SVGIG (reference sequence). The CDR3 contains 14 residues. CDR3 bases: TGTGCCTGCCTATCGGAGGGTGCCCTCCCATCCCTCCACTTT. This codes for CACLSEGALPSLHF.

The chain couples TRBV7-2 to TRBJ1-2; D may be TRBD1 (6 bases). The ends were cut back, 5 bases at V and 3 bases at J, with 13 bases in the middle. Germline CDR1 SGHTA, CDR2 FQGNSA. The CDR3 has 14 residues. CDR3 DNA sequence: TGTGCCAGCAGCGGGACCAGGGGCCACTATGGCTACACCTTC. This sequence encodes CASSGTRGHYGYTF.

The chain has TRBV27 and TRBJ2-2; tentatively, D is TRBD2 (6 bases). Germline V lookup: CDR1 MNHEY, CDR2 SMNVEV (reference sequence). The length of the CDR3 is 14 residues. Deletions cut 5 bases from V and 6 bases from J, with 13 bases between. The CDR3 DNA follows: TGTGCCAGCAGTACCATCACTAGCTCCGGGGAGCTGTTTTTT. It is translated as CASSTITSSGELFF.

The rearrangement joins TRBV30 to TRBJ2-4, with 12 bases matching TRBD2. The V and J ends lost 4 bases and 7 bases, in that order; junction bases with no gene match: 2. CDR1 and CDR2 from the germline V gene are GTSNPN and SVGIG (reference sequence). The CDR3 length is 13 residues. The CDR3 loop reads CAWKLAGGNIQYF. The CDR3, as DNA: TGTGCCTGGAAACTAGCGGGGGGTAACATTCAGTACTTC. Combining the CDR3 with reference TRBV30 and TRBJ2-4 gives the whole variable domain SQTIHQWPATLVQPVGSPLSLECTVEGTSNPNLYWYRQAAGRGLQLLFYSVGIGQISSEVPQNLSASRPQDRQFILSSKKLLLSDSGFYLCAWKLAGGNIQYFGAGTRLSVL.

The chain couples TRBV5-1 to TRBJ2-2, with a possible D match to TRBD1 (6 bases). CDR3 length: 14 amino acids. Per the germline V gene, CDR1 is SGHRS and CDR2 is YFSETQ. Trimming left V 4 bases short and J 6 bases short, with 13 bases between. CDR3 residues: CASSIRQEPGELFF. For the CDR3, the DNA is TGCGCCAGCAGCATACGACAGGAACCCGGGGAGCTGTTTTTT.

The chain is built from TRBV7-2 and TRBJ1-2, with 11 nucleotides matching TRBD1. This CDR3 has 15 amino acids. The germline V gene has CDR1 SGHTA and CDR2 FQGNSA. Trimming cost V 6 bases and J 8 bases; bases outside gene matches: 11. For the CDR3, the DNA is TGTGCCAGCAGGGAGGCCGGGACAGGGGGTGGCGGCTACACCTTC. As protein: CASREAGTGGGGYTF.

The chain couples TRBV5-4 to TRBJ2-1; 8 positions agree with TRBD2. The germline CDR1 and CDR2 sequences are SGHNT and YYREEE (reference sequence). J lost 0 bases, V lost 5 bases, and 4 bases had no gene match. The CDR3 is 15 amino acids. The CDR3 is CASSGGTSSYNEQFF. In DNA form, the CDR3 reads TGTGCCAGCAGTGGGGGGACTAGCTCCTACAATGAGCAGTTCTTC. The complete variable domain, with remaining parts taken from reference TRBV5-4 and TRBJ2-1, reads ETGVTQSPTHLIKTRGQQVTLRCSSQSGHNTVSWYQQALGQGPQFIFQYYREEENGRGNFPPRFSGLQFPNYSSELNVNALELDDSALYLCASSGGTSSYNEQFFGPGTRLTVL.

This clone was counted a few times. The chain uses TRBV5-1 and TRBJ1-4; 7 positions agree with TRBD1. The CDR3 extends over 16 amino acids. Germline loops: CDR1 SGHRS, CDR2 YFSETQ. The junction had 6 bases not matched to a gene; V was cut back by 4 bases and J by 0 bases. The CDR3 sequence: CASSRRTGATNEKLFF. The CDR3 coding sequence is TGCGCCAGCAGCCGAAGGACAGGCGCAACTAATGAAAAACTGTTTTTT.